This T cell receptor beta chain appears in the sequencing data of a study of blood T cell repertoires in COVID-19 (TCRdb year 2020). At the level of the whole study: Samples covering the acute and convalescent phases of COVID-19 were provided by collaborators in the United States, Italy and Spain. The prospective study material was composed of cDNA or gDNA derived from T cells, B-cell-depleted T cells, or PBMCs. The repertoires were released in a freely available public database meant as a resource for research on the immune response to SARS-CoV-2. Sample metadata almost always included a de-identified subject ID, COVID-19 status, age in years and sex. HLA class I and class II types, where available, came from metadata supplied by the sample provider rather than from assay-based typing. Subjects who had been exposed to COVID-19, were actively infected with it, or had recovered from it provided the deeply sampled blood TCRbeta repertoires that made up the dataset. The samples were drawn from two sources: the first 160 participants of the ongoing ImmuneRACE study, and some 1,300 subjects contributed by 6 global collaborators.

As to this clone: No antigen is known for it. Base qualities are not at hand, and no much larger clone is one base apart.

TCRbeta CDR3 regions were amplified from genomic DNA by means of the immunoSEQ Assay, a bias-controlled multiplex PCR. The study's own analysis went as follows. Nucleated cell counts per sample were estimated from amplification of reference gene primers within the assay. Sequence reads were collapsed and filtered to measure the absolute abundance of every unique TCRbeta CDR3 rearrangement. For each sample, productive Simpson clonality was calculated by taking the square root of Simpson's diversity index across productive rearrangements. TCRdb took this table from immuneACCESS and kept in-frame rearrangements with V and J called. Such tables lack part of the clones; where checked against another copy, unresolved V genes explain under half of the gap, and the rest is unexplained. V and J calls and clone size come straight from that table; D and trimming were deduced from the DNA. This sample gives roughly 150,000 clones in total; over 70% of them show up just once. In total, the top ten clones hold approximately 6.1% of the sample.

Paper-wide results and their limitations: The amount of clinical and demographic metadata varied by source and participant and was provided uncurated.

The CDR3 goes from the cysteine to the phenylalanine over 15 residues. Only CDR3 DNA remains: 45 bases, in frame from the first base. Here V drops 4 bases and J drops 7 bases, and the junction holds 9 bases not matched to any gene. The germline V gene provides CDR1 SGHVS and CDR2 FQNEAQ. Whole blood was collected in K2EDTA tubes by collaborating institutions according to the institutions' own protocols. For TCRbeta analysis, collaborators shipped samples as frozen whole blood, isolated PBMCs, or DNA extracted from either of those sample types. This receptor was obtained from a man of 80 years or more with acute or convalescent COVID-19. Sequencing was carried out using peripheral blood. The sequence links TRBV7-8 to TRBJ2-1; TRBD2 fits 8 bases in the junction. The DNA is TGTGCCAGCAGCTCAAGCGGGAGCGGGCAAAATGAGCAGTTCTTC. It specifies CASSSSGSGQNEQFF. Beyond the CDR3, the reference TRBV7-8 and TRBJ2-1 genes provide the residues; the full variable domain reads: GAGVSQSPRYKVAKRGQDVALRCDPISGHVSLFWYQQALGQGPEFLTYFQNEAQLDKSGLPSDRFFAERPEGSVSTLKIQRTQQEDSAVYLCASSSSGSGQNEQFFGPGTRLTVL.